This TCR beta chain is from a study of beta chain features in type 1 diabetes. A remark on this clone: Its antigen is not identified. Other DNA sequences in this sample translate to the same CDR3.

As every portion of the isolated RNA was reverse transcribed, the sequencing read expressed TCRB transcripts. Produced via immunoSEQ multiplex PCR; TCRdb's table is partial and in-frame only. The sample includes around 140,000 clones, 7% to 10% of them seen just once. The study, taken as a whole, reports: Shortening of TCRB CDR3s, moderate but significant, appeared in all four CD4+ subsets of Type 1 diabetes patients. The naive, central memory and Treg TCRB repertoires of patients appeared to be more similar to one another than those of healthy donors.

Germline loops: CDR1 SGHVS, CDR2 FQNEAQ. The CDR3 is made up of 13 amino acids. The V gene lost 1 base and the J gene lost 6 bases, with 7 bases spanning the gap. The sequenced material came from central memory CD4+ T cells from blood. The origin of this receptor is a man aged 25 to 40 with type 1 diabetes. The V gene is TRBV7-8, the J gene TRBJ1-5; no firm D call. DNA of the CDR3: TGTGCCAGCAGCTTAGAAGAGGGTCAGCCCCAGCATTTT. It is translated as CASSLEEGQPQHF.